The 9 T cell receptor beta chains presented below share a single source sample, sequenced in a study of T-cell memory formation after mild COVID-19. TCRdb fed the 5' RACE reads into MiXCR, producing one record per CDR3 protein. Here the sample spans about 430,000 distinct CDR3 sequences, about 24% being singletons. The sample comprised PBMCs or a T cell subset sorted from them (not recorded which). These receptors were taken from an adult woman who had mild COVID-19 (a few samples of this study predate the infection). Cell type and time point are not known.

This clonotype was counted only a few times. The chain is built from TRBV5-6 and TRBJ2-1, with D perhaps matching TRBD2 (5 bases). The CDR3 extends over 13 amino acids. Deletions cut 4 bases from V and 9 bases from J, with 14 bases between. Germline V gene sequence: CDR1 SGHDT, CDR2 YYEEEE. CDR3 sequence reads: CASSQRRFSEQFF. CDR3 coding DNA: TGTGCCAGCAGCCAGCGGCGGTTCAGTGAGCAGTTCTTC.

In this sample, this clonotype turned up a few times. The chain links TRBV24-1 to TRBJ2-2; D possibly corresponds to TRBD2 (5 bases). This CDR3 spans 16 amino acids. V was pared by 0 bases and J by 6 bases, with 13 bases between. Germline CDR1 KGHDR, CDR2 SFDVKD. The CDR3 protein is CATSDLQIEGSGELFF. CDR3 bases: TGTGCCACCAGTGATTTGCAAATCGAGGGTTCCGGGGAGCTGTTTTTT.

There are a few counts of this clonotype. The chain joins TRBV18 to TRBJ2-5, with 7 bases that match TRBD1. The V and J ends lost 3 bases and 7 bases, in that order; junction bases with no gene match: 11. Germline loops: CDR1 KGHSH, CDR2 LQKENI. The CDR3 totals 15 residues. The CDR3 protein is CASSPTDRPKRTQYF. The CDR3 DNA follows: TGTGCCAGCTCACCCACGGACAGGCCGAAGAGGACCCAGTACTTC.

V gene TRBV6-5 combines with J gene TRBJ2-5; D could derive from TRBD1 or TRBD2 (5 bases each). Trimming took 2 bases from V and 2 from J, leaving 12 bases between them. Germline loops: CDR1 MNHEY, CDR2 SVGAGI. This CDR3 spans 15 amino acids. CDR3 nucleotides: TGTGCCAGCAGTTACGGGTGGGGGAAACAAGAGACCCAGTACTTC. This codes for CASSYGWGKQETQYF.

The rearrangement uses TRBV29-1 and TRBJ2-3; a possible D gene is TRBD1 (6 bases). Germline V CDR1 and CDR2: SQVTM, ANQGSEA. Trimming left V 5 bases short and J 1 base short, with 16 bases between. The CDR3 is made up of 15 amino acids. CDR3 coding DNA: TGCAGCGTTCAGACAGGCCTTCTGGGCACAGATACGCAGTATTTT. This gives the protein CSVQTGLLGTDTQYF.

The chain joins TRBV3-1 to TRBJ1-6; D uncertain. Trimming cost V 4 bases and J 9 bases, with 10 bases left between them. The CDR3 extends over 13 amino acids. Germline values: CDR1 LGHDT, CDR2 YNNKEL (reference sequence). The CDR3 coding sequence is TGTGCCAGCAGCCCCCGTGTCGCTTCACCCCTCCACTTT. Its translation: CASSPRVASPLHF.

This clonotype came up a few times. V gene TRBV29-1 combines with J gene TRBJ1-4; TRBD1 aligns across 9 bases. CDR1 is SQVTM and CDR2 is ANQGSEA in the germline V gene. Trimming at V came to 7 bases and at J to 5 bases, leaving 5 bases not matched to a gene. The CDR3 covers 13 residues. The CDR3 is CSARGTGNEKLFF. In nucleotides, the CDR3 is TGCAGCGCTCGCGGGACAGGGAATGAAAAACTGTTTTTT.

Only a few counts were recorded for this clonotype. The chain employs TRBV25-1 and TRBJ2-5, with 7 bases identical to TRBD1. Germline V gives CDR1 MGHDK, CDR2 SYGVNS. The J segment lost 1 base and the V segment lost 1 base, leaving 6 bases of the junction unmatched. This CDR3 has 16 amino acids. As DNA, the CDR3 is TGTGCCAGCAGTGAATTGTTCGACAGGGTCCAAGAGACCCAGTACTTC. It encodes CASSELFDRVQETQYF.

This clonotype was recorded once. The V call is TRBV7-2, the J call TRBJ2-3; a weak D match, TRBD1 (6 bases). V was pared by 1 base and J by 3 bases, with 11 bases between. The CDR3 is 15 residues long. Germline loops: CDR1 SGHTA, CDR2 FQGNSA. The CDR3 coding sequence is TGTGCCAGCAGCTTAGTTGGACAGCCTACAGATACGCAGTATTTT. It encodes CASSLVGQPTDTQYF.